This is a list of T cell receptor beta chains from one sample in a study of T cells in Graves' hyperthyroidism and ophthalmopathy. TCRdb analysed the multiplex PCR reads with MiXCR anew, one entry per CDR3 protein. The data show approximately 720,000 distinct CDR3 sequences, roughly a sixth seen once. Sequenced input: blood. Receptors were obtained from a woman aged 50 to 60 with Graves' hyperthyroidism that later progressed to Graves' ophthalmopathy. Each CDR3 is given with its conserved first and last residue. The D gene is left open where the match is weak. Clone size is not always given. Where it is, it says once, few, many or a class for expanded clones.

J: TRBJ2-5
D: -
V: TRBV7-8
size: few
CDR3: CASSSPGLDLETQYF
DNA: TGTGCCAGCAGCTCGCCGGGACTGGATTTGGAGACCCAGTACTTC

J: TRBJ1-1
D: -
V: TRBV29-1
size: few
CDR3: CSVEDGGGGAFF
DNA: TGCAGCGTTGAAGATGGTGGAGGTGGAGCTTTCTTT

J: TRBJ1-1
D: -
V: TRBV7-3
size: many
CDR3: CASSSWGGKNTEAFF
DNA: TGTGCCAGCAGCTCCTGGGGGGGGAAGAACACTGAAGCTTTCTTT

J: TRBJ2-2
D: -
V: TRBV5-4
size: few
CDR3: CASSLGQGQTGELFF
DNA: TGTGCCAGCAGCTTGGGCCAGGGTCAAACCGGGGAGCTGTTTTTT

J: TRBJ2-5
D: TRBD2
V: TRBV5-4
size: few
CDR3: CASSVLLAVGQEAQYF
DNA: TGTGCCAGCAGCGTACTTCTAGCGGTGGGGCAAGAGGCCCAGTACTTC

J: TRBJ1-2
D: -
V: TRBV11-2
size: many
CDR3: CASSSPYLYGYTF
DNA: TGTGCCAGCAGCTCGCCGTACCTCTATGGCTACACCTTC

J: TRBJ2-3
D: -
V: TRBV11-2
size: -
CDR3: CASTLTPSTDTQYF
DNA: TGTGCCAGCACACTGACACCGAGCACAGATACGCAGTATTTT

J: TRBJ2-3
D: TRBD2
V: TRBV7-9
size: -
CDR3: CASSLEASGGPGDTQYF
DNA: TGTGCCAGCAGCTTAGAGGCTAGCGGGGGGCCCGGAGATACGCAGTATTTT

J: TRBJ2-2
D: -
V: TRBV9
size: few
CDR3: CASSVGPQGYDTGELFF
DNA: TGTGCCAGCAGCGTAGGACCCCAGGGGTACGATACCGGGGAGCTGTTTTTT

J: TRBJ2-1
D: TRBD2
V: TRBV5-5
size: -
CDR3: CASSSGGAGRNEQFF
DNA: TGTGCCAGCAGCTCGGGGGGGGCCGGGCGCAATGAGCAGTTCTTC

J: TRBJ2-1
D: -
V: TRBV28
size: few
CDR3: CASSRTIYNEQFF
DNA: TGTGCCAGCAGTCGAACTATATACAATGAGCAGTTCTTC

J: TRBJ2-1
D: -
V: TRBV20-1
size: many
CDR3: CSATKHDNEQFF
DNA: TGCAGTGCTACCAAACATGACAATGAGCAGTTCTTC

J: TRBJ2-5
D: TRBD1
V: TRBV20-1
size: many
CDR3: CSADRDSQETQYF
DNA: TGCAGTGCGGACCGGGACAGCCAAGAGACCCAGTACTTC

J: TRBJ2-6
D: -
V: TRBV9
size: few
CDR3: CASSAAVSGANVLTF
DNA: TGTGCCAGCAGCGCGGCAGTGTCTGGGGCCAACGTCCTGACTTTC

J: TRBJ2-1
D: -
V: TRBV6-2/TRBV6-3
size: few
CDR3: CASSLGRASEQFF
DNA: TGTGCCAGCAGTTTAGGTCGAGCGTCTGAGCAGTTCTTC

J: TRBJ2-5
D: TRBD2
V: TRBV5-1
size: -
CDR3: CASSIGLAQETQYF
DNA: TGCGCCAGCAGCATCGGACTAGCCCAAGAGACCCAGTACTTC

J: TRBJ1-3
D: -
V: TRBV11-2
size: many
CDR3: CASSPRVQGLFSGNTIYF
DNA: TGTGCCAGCAGCCCCCGAGTCCAGGGCCTATTCTCTGGAAACACCATATATTTT

J: TRBJ2-1
D: -
V: TRBV19
size: -
CDR3: CASSIGIESNEQFF
DNA: TGTGCCAGTAGTATAGGGATCGAGAGCAATGAGCAGTTCTTC

J: TRBJ1-2
D: -
V: TRBV9
size: -
CDR3: CASSVTGTPNYGYTF
DNA: TGTGCCAGCAGCGTGACAGGAACCCCTAACTATGGCTACACCTTC

J: TRBJ2-1
D: TRBD1
V: TRBV7-7
size: -
CDR3: CASSLARTGGSDEQFF
DNA: TGTGCTAGCAGCTTAGCCCGGACAGGGGGATCCGATGAGCAGTTCTTC

J: TRBJ1-2
D: -
V: TRBV13
size: many
CDR3: CASSQQPNYGYTF
DNA: TGTGCCAGCAGCCAACAACCTAACTATGGCTACACCTTC

J: TRBJ2-3
D: -
V: TRBV5-1
size: -
CDR3: CASSSSEGRADTQYF
DNA: TGCGCCAGCAGCTCCAGTGAGGGGCGGGCAGATACGCAGTATTTT